This paragraph reports one T cell receptor beta chain. Its antigen is unknown. Quantitative molecular-barcoded 5'-RACE generated the TCR beta libraries. MiXCR, applied by TCRdb to the 5' RACE reads, yields one record per CDR3 protein. The sample includes fewer than 400,000 distinct CDR3 sequences, about a fifth of them seen just once. This entry comes from a study of CD8 T cells in ankylosing spondylitis. Study outcomes and limitations: Disease-linked clones bore a CD8+ phenotype and were relatively rare in peripheral blood. Earlier studies detected some motif variants in reactive arthritis synovial fluid and blood. Reportedly, disease-linked clones are significantly enriched in ankylosing spondylitis patients' matched synovial fluid. In ankylosing spondylitis blood, a motif of roughly 8 highly homologous TCR beta variants appeared characteristic.

CDR1 and CDR2 (germline): SQVTM, ANQGSEA. The CDR3 is 14 amino acids. V was pared by 4 bases and J by 2 bases, with 13 bases between. The sample was blood, either unsorted or a sorted T cell fraction (not recorded which). J is TRBJ2-3 and V is TRBV29-1; D possibly corresponds to TRBD1 (6 bases). The clonotype was recovered from a male donor with ankylosing spondylitis. CDR3 nucleotide sequence: TGCAGCGTTGTAGGGCAGGGGTACACAGATACGCAGTATTTT. It codes for CSVVGQGYTDTQYF.